This T cell receptor beta chain was obtained from a study of blood T cell repertoires in COVID-19 (dated by TCRdb to the early 2020s). About the study as a whole: Collaborator samples came from the United States, Italy and Spain and covered acute and convalescent phases of COVID-19. A freely available public database, intended as a resource for researchers studying the immune response to SARS-CoV-2, is where the repertoires were released. Sample metadata almost always included a de-identified subject ID, COVID-19 status, age in years and sex. The samples were drawn from two sources: the first 160 participants of the ongoing ImmuneRACE study, and 1,000 to 1,500 subjects contributed by 6 global collaborators. HLA class I and class II types, where available, came from metadata supplied by the sample provider rather than from assay-based typing. Subjects who had been exposed to COVID-19, were actively infected with it, or had recovered from it provided the deeply sampled blood TCRbeta repertoires that made up the dataset. The material from the prospective study consisted of cDNA or gDNA derived from T cells, B-cell-depleted T cells, or PBMCs.

Each collaborating institution followed its own protocols to collect whole blood in K2EDTA tubes. For TCRbeta analysis, collaborator samples were shipped as frozen whole blood, as isolated PBMCs, or as DNA extracted from either sample type. TCRbeta CDR3 regions were amplified from genomic DNA by means of the immunoSEQ Assay, a bias-controlled multiplex PCR. The authors' pipeline ran thus. Within the assay, amplification of reference gene primers was used to estimate how many nucleated cells each sample contained. To quantify the absolute abundance of each unique TCRbeta CDR3 rearrangement, sequence reads were collapsed and filtered. For each sample, productive Simpson clonality was calculated as the square root of Simpson's diversity index over productive rearrangements. TCRdb re-hosts the immuneACCESS table, in-frame sequences only. Its copies lack some clones; in the studies checked, an unresolved V gene accounts for under half of them, and the cause for the rest is not known. V and J calls and clone size are given by that table; D and trimming were obtained from the DNA. This sample is represented by 35,000 to 45,000 clones; more than 90% of them were singletons. Less than 7% of the sample comes from the top ten.

Compared with germline, V lacks 6 bases and J lacks 4 bases; bases without a gene match: 7. Including cysteine and phenylalanine, the CDR3 has 14 amino acids. Of the read, only the CDR3 DNA is kept; its 42 bases are in frame from base 1. According to the germline V gene, CDR1 reads SNHLY and CDR2 reads FYNNEI. As to this clone: Its antigen is still unknown. Per-nucleotide qualities are absent, and no much larger clonotype sits a single base away.

What the authors observed across the whole study: Clinical and demographic metadata were provided uncurated, with the amount varying by source and participant.

Sequencing input: peripheral blood. The sequence was collected from a woman aged 80 or over with acute or convalescent COVID-19. The chain links TRBV2 with TRBJ2-3; the central 7 bases match TRBD1. CDR3 loop: CASRPGTAADTQYF. The sequenced DNA: TGTGCCAGCAGGCCGGGGACAGCCGCAGATACGCAGTATTTT.